This TCR beta chain comes out of a study of post-analysis software for immune sequencing data. The germline V gene has CDR1 KGHDR and CDR2 SFDVKD. The CDR3 runs to 13 residues. With 7 bases clipped from V and 7 bases from J, the junction kept 4 bases outside the gene matches. About this clonotype itself: Its specificity is unknown.

Study results and limitations: Same-batch preparations were strongly co-clustered by F measure. TRBV segments more frequent in patients than in controls numbered five and included TRBV5-6, TRBV5-1 and TRBV20-1.

Built from TCR beta cDNA, the libraries had unique molecular identifiers in them. There were about 1 to 10 million T cells, and about 500,000 cDNA molecules came from them. MiXCR was run by TCRdb on the PCR reads, yielding one entry per CDR3 protein. The data contain hundreds of thousands of distinct CDR3 sequences, over 45% of them singletons. This clonotype was obtained from a girl aged 2 to 10 with multiple sclerosis. The sequencing input was blood. The chain couples TRBV24-1 to TRBJ1-2; 11 nucleotides match TRBD1. The CDR3 DNA is TGTGCCACCAGAAGGACAGGGGGCCTTGGCTACACCTTC. Protein product: CATRRTGGLGYTF.